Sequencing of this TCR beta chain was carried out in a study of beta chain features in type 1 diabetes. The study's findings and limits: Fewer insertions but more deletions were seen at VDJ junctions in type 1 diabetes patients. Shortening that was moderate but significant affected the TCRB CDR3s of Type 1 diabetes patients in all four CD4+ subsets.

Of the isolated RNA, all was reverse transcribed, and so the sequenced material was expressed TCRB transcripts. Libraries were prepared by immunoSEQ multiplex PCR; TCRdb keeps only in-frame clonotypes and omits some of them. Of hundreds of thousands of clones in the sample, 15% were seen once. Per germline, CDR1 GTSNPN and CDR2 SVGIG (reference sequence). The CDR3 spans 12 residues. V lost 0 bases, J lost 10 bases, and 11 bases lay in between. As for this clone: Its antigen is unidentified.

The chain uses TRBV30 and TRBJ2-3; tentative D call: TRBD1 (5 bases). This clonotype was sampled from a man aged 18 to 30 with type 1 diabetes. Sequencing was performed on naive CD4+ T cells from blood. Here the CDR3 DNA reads TGTGCCTGGAGTGTATTCAAGGGGCCGCAGTATTTT. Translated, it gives CAWSVFKGPQYF.